The TCR beta chain described here comes from a study of blood T cells in healthy people across ages. Whole-study findings and limits: Not knowing donor CMV status may have confounded expanded clonotype changes. Diversity of TCR beta per million T cells declined in a roughly linear way with age. Considered underestimates were the diversity estimates obtained from one million T cells.

Between the trimmed V and J ends, which lost 6 bases and 7 bases, there was a span of 19 bases. This CDR3 region has 14 residues. Germline-derived CDR1 and CDR2 are SQVTM and ANQGSEA. Donors gave about 10 milliliters of peripheral blood apiece. Sample-barcoded 5' priming and a J-beta primer mix drove a second PCR of roughly 6 to 12 cycles. TCRdb used MiXCR to reprocess the 5' RACE reads, holding one entry per CDR3 protein. The sample consists of about 1.4 million distinct CDR3 sequences, around 59% of them appearing once. Points on this clonotype: Its matching antigen is unknown.

The sequencing sample was made of blood. The TCR originated in a man between 18 and 35 years old in good health. The chain is built from TRBV29-1 and TRBJ2-1; perhaps TRBD2 as D (6 bases). The CDR3 here is CSVDGRSVRNEQFF. As DNA, the CDR3 is TGCAGCGTGGACGGGAGATCGGTACGTAATGAGCAGTTCTTC.